This T cell receptor beta chain was found in a study of control samples from healthy donors and cancer patients. Using immunoSEQ multiplex PCR, the repertoire was profiled, and TCRdb retains in-frame clones only, with some absent. This table holds about 84,000 clones, roughly 82% found once. Looked up from germline, CDR1 is GTSNPN and CDR2 is SVGIG (reference sequence). This CDR3 is 14 amino acids long. J lost 4 bases, V lost 0 bases, and 3 bases had no gene match. This sequence was found in a man aged 55-75 years with head and neck cancer. The sample taken for sequencing was PBMCs. The V and J genes are TRBV30 and TRBJ2-5; 9 positions agree with TRBD2. CDR3 loop: CAWSVQAGGETQYF. The CDR3 DNA sequence: TGTGCCTGGAGTGTACAAGCGGGAGGAGAGACCCAGTACTTC.